The entry below gives a single TCR beta chain sequence along with its context. Its antigen is not identified. TCRdb re-derived calls from the reads in MiXCR, one entry per CDR3 protein. Of roughly 180,000 distinct CDR3 sequences in the sample, 28% are singletons; the top ten hold about 28%. Deletions cut 5 bases from V and 3 bases from J, with 26 bases between. Germline V lookup: CDR1 SGHAT, CDR2 FQNNGV. This CDR3 comprises 19 residues. The entry originates in a study of T cell repertoires in cytomegalovirus infection. Overall study results and limits: Frequencies of public TCR beta families were cumulated, and this identified carriers of CMV plus the relevant HLA.

The sequenced material came from PBMCs. This sequence was found in a human donor in good health (CMV status not recorded). Some clones in this sample may be carry-over from other donors' samples. This chain links TRBV11-2 with TRBJ1-3; D is possibly TRBD1 (6 bases). The CDR3 spells CASSLAFRDTALLGNTIYF. In DNA form, the CDR3 reads TGTGCCAGCAGCCTCGCCTTCCGGGACACCGCTTTACTTGGAAACACCATATATTTT.